Sequencing of this T cell receptor (beta chain) was carried out in a study of metastatic and nonmetastatic thyroid tumors. For the study at large: The authors compared repertoires across blood and tumor or nodule tissue from malignant and benign thyroid patients. Study-wide points: Significantly higher TCR beta diversity was reportedly seen in malignant thyroid tumors than benign nodules, in blood and tumor.

As to this clone: Its antigen remains unidentified.

Treatment of any kind had been given to no patient before thyroid surgery. CDR1 is DFQATT, CDR2 SNEGSKA, per germline (reference sequence). This CDR3 spans 13 amino acids. V was cut by 5 bases and J by 1 base, with 11 bases left in between. In the original processing: The study's classifier, a distant-metastasis tool for papillary thyroid cancer, was built using CDR3 differences across clinicopathological groups. TCRdb re-analyzed the PCR reads through MiXCR. It is TCRdb's table, rather than the study itself, that gives the V and J calls and clone size. This sample has about 41,000 clones, with approximately 24% found just once.

The source of this sequence is a female donor with papillary thyroid cancer or a benign thyroid nodule (not recorded which). Some clones in this sample may be carry-over from other donors' samples. Sequenced: tumor tissue. The chain links TRBV20-1 to TRBJ2-5; D is unresolved. The CDR3 is CSAPLSGQETQYF. The CDR3 DNA reads as TGCAGTGCTCCCCTTTCTGGCCAAGAGACCCAGTACTTC.